The 29 T cell receptor beta chains listed next were all sequenced from one sample in a study of cytomegalovirus exposure and HLA in healthy donors. PCR used 60 Vbeta primers and 13 Jbeta primers. TCRdb's copy holds only in-frame clones and misses some; the assay was immunoSEQ multiplex PCR. Found here are approximately 120,000 clones, under 85% of them singletons; the top ten hold 4% to 4.5%. The sequenced sample consisted of PBMCs. These receptors originate from a woman aged 45-65 years in good health and CMV-seropositive.

The genes are TRBV5-1 and TRBJ2-5; D perhaps matches TRBD2 (5 bases). The CDR3 runs 15 residues. Germline V gives CDR1 SGHRS, CDR2 YFSETQ. V dropped 0 bases and J dropped 5 bases, with 14 bases sitting between them. As DNA, the CDR3 is TGCGCCAGCAGCTTGGTGCTAGCCCCCAGGGAGACCCAGTACTTC. Protein: CASSLVLAPRETQYF. The full variable domain, in which reference TRBV5-1 and TRBJ2-5 provide the parts outside the CDR3, is KAGVTQTPRYLIKTRGQQVTLSCSPISGHRSVSWYQQTPGQGLQFLFEYFSETQRNKGNFPGRFSGRQFSNSRSEMNVSTLELGDSALYLCASSLVLAPRETQYFGPGTRLLVL.

This clone occurred a few times. The V call is TRBV2, the J call TRBJ2-3, with D tentatively TRBD2 (6 bases). The CDR3 is made up of 13 amino acids. Germline CDR1 is SNHLY and CDR2 is FYNNEI. V was cut by 6 bases and J by 1 base, with 8 bases left in between. The CDR3 coding sequence is TGTGCCAGCAGGGGACTCGGCACAGATACGCAGTATTTT. Its translation: CASRGLGTDTQYF.

As concerns this clone: A junction boundary mismatches the germline segment, possibly from a read error. This chain joins TRBV7-9 and TRBJ2-7; 7 bases line up with TRBD1. The CDR3 spans 15 residues. The germline CDR1 and CDR2 sequences are SEHNR and FQNEAQ (reference sequence). The CDR3 DNA is TGTTCCAGCAGCTTACTGGGACAGCAATTGGACGAGCAGTACTTC. Its translation is CSSSLLGQQLDEQYF.

This chain uses TRBV9 with TRBJ2-5; 9 nucleotides line up with TRBD2. Germline CDR1 is SGDLS and CDR2 is YYNGEE. This CDR3 has 16 residues. V was clipped by 4 bases and J by 5 bases; unmatched bases: 12. Here the CDR3 reads CASSLGGAGGRETQYF. The CDR3 nucleotides are TGTGCCAGCAGCCTAGGGGGAGCGGGGGGCCGTGAGACCCAGTACTTC.

The CDR3 loop reads CASSELAGGYNEQFF. CDR3 nucleotide sequence: TGTGCCAGCAGCGAACTAGCGGGGGGCTACAATGAGCAGTTCTTC. This sequence joins TRBV28 and TRBJ2-1; 12 bases are shared with TRBD2. CDR1 MDHEN and CDR2 SYDVKM come from the germline V gene. The V and J ends lost 6 bases and 3 bases, in that order; junction bases with no gene match: 3. The CDR3 loop spans 15 amino acids.

The V and J genes are TRBV28 and TRBJ2-1; 7 bases fit TRBD1. CDR3 size: 11 residues. V lost 5 bases, J lost 15 bases, and 7 bases stayed unmatched. CDR1 MDHEN and CDR2 SYDVKM come from the germline V gene. The CDR3 DNA reads TGTGCCAGCAGTCCCGACAGGGTGCGGTTCTTC. It encodes CASSPDRVRFF.

This chain uses TRBV29-1 with TRBJ1-2; D perhaps matches TRBD1 (6 bases). The CDR3 is 13 amino acids. Germline values: CDR1 SQVTM, CDR2 ANQGSEA. The V end lost 6 bases, the J end lost 4 bases, and 15 bases lay between the germline ends. CDR3 in amino acids: CSVDAGTSYGYTF. Here the CDR3 DNA reads TGCAGCGTGGACGCCGGGACAAGCTATGGCTACACCTTC.

In this sample, this clone turned up a few times. This rearrangement joins TRBV10-2 to TRBJ1-4; D unclear. CDR3 length: 12 amino acids. Trimming pared 6 bases from V and 8 bases from J, leaving 10 bases between. Germline loops: CDR1 WSHSY, CDR2 SAAADI. The CDR3 nucleotides read TGCGCCAGCAGCCGGGGTAGAGAAAAACTGTTTTTT. This sequence encodes CASSRGREKLFF.

The chain employs TRBV9 and TRBJ2-3; D is perhaps TRBD2 (7 bases). The V end lost 0 bases, the J end lost 2 bases, and 13 bases lay between the germline ends. This CDR3 is built from 16 residues. Germline V gives CDR1 SGDLS, CDR2 YYNGEE. Here the CDR3 DNA reads TGTGCCAGCAGCGTAGGGGGGCGGGGGCACACAGATACGCAGTATTTT. Translated: CASSVGGRGHTDTQYF.

The chain couples TRBV5-1 to TRBJ1-2; TRBD1 might be the D (5 bases). CDR1 is SGHRS and CDR2 is YFSETQ in the germline V gene. V lost 7 bases and J lost 4, with 14 bases in between. The CDR3 contains 13 residues. CDR3 in DNA: TGCGCCAGCGGGACGGGGGACTTCTATGGCTACACCTTC. Translated, it gives CASGTGDFYGYTF.

The chain uses TRBV18 and TRBJ2-2; 8 bases fit TRBD2. The trim removed 2 bases at V and 2 bases at J, leaving 10 bases unmatched. This CDR3 has 18 residues. The germline V gene has CDR1 KGHSH and CDR2 LQKENI. The CDR3 protein is CASSPIVSGGDNTGELFF. In DNA form, the CDR3 reads TGTGCCAGCTCACCAATCGTAAGCGGGGGCGATAACACCGGGGAGCTGTTTTTT. Variable domain in full (rest from reference TRBV18 and TRBJ2-2): NAGVMQNPRHLVRRRGQEARLRCSPMKGHSHVYWYRQLPEEGLKFMVYLQKENIIDESGMPKERFSAEFPKEGPSILRIQQVVRGDSAAYFCASSPIVSGGDNTGELFFGEGSRLTVL.

This chain links TRBV18 with TRBJ2-7; D is perhaps TRBD2 (5 bases). Trimming left V 4 bases short and J 10 bases short, with 14 bases between. The CDR3 extends over 12 amino acids. Germline V lookup: CDR1 KGHSH, CDR2 LQKENI. In DNA form, the CDR3 reads TGTGCCAGCTCACTCGACTACGGATCTCAGTACTTC. It translates to CASSLDYGSQYF. Using reference TRBV18 and TRBJ2-7 for the parts outside the CDR3, the full variable domain is NAGVMQNPRHLVRRRGQEARLRCSPMKGHSHVYWYRQLPEEGLKFMVYLQKENIIDESGMPKERFSAEFPKEGPSILRIQQVVRGDSAAYFCASSLDYGSQYFGPGTRLTVT.

The rearrangement joins TRBV29-1 to TRBJ2-7; 7 bases fit TRBD1. Losses at the gene ends were 4 bases for V and 2 bases for J; bases not matched to a gene: 5. The CDR3 has 13 residues. From germline, CDR1 is SQVTM and CDR2 ANQGSEA. DNA of the CDR3: TGCAGCGTTGGATCGGGACAGACCTACGAGCAGTACTTC. Translating gives CSVGSGQTYEQYF.

The chain carries TRBV12-5 and TRBJ2-1; TRBD2 matches at 8 bases. The V gene's germline CDR1 is LGHNT and CDR2 FRNRAP. V gave up 3 bases and J gave up 8 bases; unmatched junction bases: 9. The CDR3 length is 15 residues. The CDR3 nucleotides are TGTGCTAGTGGTTTTGGTCGGGGGGGCCTGGATGAGCAGTTCTTC. This gives the protein CASGFGRGGLDEQFF.

The J gene is TRBJ1-5, the V gene TRBV15; 10 nucleotides agree with TRBD1. CDR3 size: 18 residues. Germline CDR1 reads LNHNV; CDR2 reads YYDKDF (reference sequence). Germline trimming cut 0 bases from V and 7 bases from J; bases unmatched to any gene: 12. CDR3 residues: CATSRDWDAGTGVQPQHF. The CDR3 region has the DNA TGTGCCACCAGCAGAGATTGGGACGCCGGGACAGGGGTGCAGCCCCAGCATTTT.

This clone has only one observation. The gene calls are TRBV6-6 and TRBJ1-6; TRBD1 might be the D (6 bases). This CDR3 has 14 residues. V was shortened by 6 bases and J by 5 bases, with 11 bases between the two germline ends. From germline, CDR1 is MNHNY and CDR2 SVGAGI (reference sequence). The CDR3 reads CASSRDTNNSPLHF. CDR3 sequence (DNA): TGTGCCAGCAGCCGGGACACAAATAATTCACCCCTCCACTTT.

This clone appeared a single time. This chain joins TRBV29-1 and TRBJ2-5; a weak D match, TRBD1 (6 bases). V was clipped by 6 bases and J by 1 base, with 18 bases between them. In germline, CDR1 is SQVTM, CDR2 ANQGSEA. The CDR3 spans 15 residues. CDR3 coding DNA: TGCAGCGTGACCTATAGGGACAAACTCCAAGAGACCCAGTACTTC. Encoded protein: CSVTYRDKLQETQYF.

This chain connects TRBV18 to TRBJ2-7; D gene ambiguous. The germline gives CDR1 KGHSH, CDR2 LQKENI. This CDR3 contains 14 residues. Deletions cut 3 bases from V and 2 bases from J, with 11 bases between. The CDR3 loop is CASSPGGGAYEQYF. The CDR3 bases are TGTGCCAGCTCACCGGGTGGCGGTGCCTACGAGCAGTACTTC.

V and J are TRBV7-2 and TRBJ2-3, with D perhaps TRBD2 (5 bases). V lost 0 bases to trimming and J lost 4 bases, with 11 bases between them. Germline CDR1 reads SGHTA; CDR2 reads FQGNSA. This CDR3 is 15 amino acids long. The CDR3 reads CASSLAPGSSDTQYF. CDR3 nucleotide sequence: TGTGCCAGCAGCTTAGCTCCGGGGAGCTCAGATACGCAGTATTTT.

The chain is built from TRBV4-1 and TRBJ2-7, with 10 bases fitting TRBD2. The junction had 11 bases not matched to a gene; V was cut back by 0 bases and J by 3 bases. The CDR3 is 18 residues long. In germline, CDR1 is MGHRA, CDR2 YSYEKL. DNA of the CDR3: TGCGCCAGCAGCCAAGAAGGTAGCGGGGGGAGCTTATTCTACGAGCAGTACTTC. Its translation is CASSQEGSGGSLFYEQYF.

There are a few counts of this clone. The chain carries TRBV7-2 and TRBJ2-7; 10 nucleotides match TRBD2. Germline loops: CDR1 SGHTA, CDR2 FQGNSA. This CDR3 contains 14 residues. V dropped 4 bases and J dropped 6; count of bases not matched to a gene: 6. The CDR3 coding sequence is TGTGCCAGCAGCTCAGCGGGGGGGCGGAGCGAGCAGTACTTC. It is translated as CASSSAGGRSEQYF.

The chain couples TRBV11-2 to TRBJ1-2; 9 bases map to TRBD1. The CDR3 is made up of 16 amino acids. The germline CDR1 and CDR2 sequences are SGHAT and FQNNGV. Trimming cost V 5 bases and J 7 bases; bases outside gene matches: 14. The CDR3 DNA reads as TGTGCCAGCAGCCTTTGGACAGGGGCGCTCGGGGGTGGCTACACCTTC. Its protein product is CASSLWTGALGGGYTF.

This clone came up once. The CDR3 is CASSFAQGKNSPLHF. Here the CDR3 DNA reads TGTGCCAGCAGTTTCGCCCAGGGTAAAAACTCACCCCTCCACTTT. This chain joins TRBV28 and TRBJ1-6, with D tentatively TRBD1 (5 bases). Germline loops: CDR1 MDHEN, CDR2 SYDVKM. V dropped 3 bases and J dropped 10 bases, with 16 bases sitting between them. The CDR3 is made up of 15 amino acids.

The chain is built from TRBV15 and TRBJ1-4, with 8 bases that match TRBD1. Trimming removed 4 bases from V and 7 bases from J; junction bases left unmatched: 8. The germline CDR1 and CDR2 sequences are LNHNV and YYDKDF (reference sequence). CDR3 size: 15 residues. CDR3 sequence reads: CATSIQAGGREKLFF. In DNA form, the CDR3 reads TGTGCCACCAGCATCCAGGCAGGGGGCCGTGAAAAACTGTTTTTT.

This clone was detected only once. The chain has TRBV15 and TRBJ1-2; the D is unclear. V was cut by 5 bases and J by 5 bases, with 15 bases left in between. This CDR3 contains 14 residues. Germline CDR1 reads LNHNV; CDR2 reads YYDKDF (reference sequence). The CDR3 here is CATSPTNPRYGYTF. CDR3 nucleotide sequence: TGTGCCACCAGCCCAACGAATCCCCGGTATGGCTACACCTTC.

The CDR3 is CASSLGTGPREQYF. The CDR3 region has the DNA TGTGCCAGCAGTCTCGGGACTGGGCCGCGGGAGCAGTACTTC. The chain is built from TRBV6-1 and TRBJ2-7; perhaps TRBD2 as D (6 bases). CDR3 length equals 14 residues. Germline lookup yields CDR1 MNHNS and CDR2 SASEGT. Trimming stripped 5 bases from V and 7 bases from J, with 18 bases between.

The chain joins TRBV9 to TRBJ1-2; TRBD1 might be the D (6 bases). CDR1 and CDR2 from the germline V gene are SGDLS and YYNGEE. V was trimmed by 0 bases and J by 5 bases, leaving 11 bases between them. This CDR3 contains 14 residues. CDR3 sequence reads: CASSVERGTYGYTF. CDR3 nucleotide sequence: TGTGCCAGCAGCGTAGAAAGGGGGACGTATGGCTACACCTTC.

Concerning this clone itself: This sample includes further DNA sequences coding for the same CDR3. The chain is built from TRBV9 and TRBJ2-7; 10 nucleotides line up with TRBD1. There are 14 residues in the CDR3. The germline CDR1 and CDR2 sequences are SGDLS and YYNGEE. V gave up 4 bases and J gave up 2 bases; unmatched junction bases: 3. CDR3 coding DNA: TGTGCCAGCAGCCCCGGGACAGGGGCCTACGAGCAGTACTTC. This gives the protein CASSPGTGAYEQYF. The variable domain in full, with the rest retrieved from reference TRBV9 and TRBJ2-7, is DSGVTQTPKHLITATGQRVTLRCSPRSGDLSVYWYQQSLDQGLQFLIQYYNGEERAKGNILERFSAQQFPDLHSELNLSSLELGDSALYFCASSPGTGAYEQYFGPGTRLTVT.

This chain connects TRBV4-1 to TRBJ2-3, with 10 nucleotides matching TRBD2. Germline assignment: CDR1 MGHRA and CDR2 YSYEKL. The length of the CDR3 is 17 residues. The trim removed 0 bases at V and 3 bases at J, leaving 6 bases unmatched. DNA of the CDR3: TGCGCCAGCAGCCAAGAGATTGGGACTAGCGAAACAGATACGCAGTATTTT. As protein: CASSQEIGTSETDTQYF.